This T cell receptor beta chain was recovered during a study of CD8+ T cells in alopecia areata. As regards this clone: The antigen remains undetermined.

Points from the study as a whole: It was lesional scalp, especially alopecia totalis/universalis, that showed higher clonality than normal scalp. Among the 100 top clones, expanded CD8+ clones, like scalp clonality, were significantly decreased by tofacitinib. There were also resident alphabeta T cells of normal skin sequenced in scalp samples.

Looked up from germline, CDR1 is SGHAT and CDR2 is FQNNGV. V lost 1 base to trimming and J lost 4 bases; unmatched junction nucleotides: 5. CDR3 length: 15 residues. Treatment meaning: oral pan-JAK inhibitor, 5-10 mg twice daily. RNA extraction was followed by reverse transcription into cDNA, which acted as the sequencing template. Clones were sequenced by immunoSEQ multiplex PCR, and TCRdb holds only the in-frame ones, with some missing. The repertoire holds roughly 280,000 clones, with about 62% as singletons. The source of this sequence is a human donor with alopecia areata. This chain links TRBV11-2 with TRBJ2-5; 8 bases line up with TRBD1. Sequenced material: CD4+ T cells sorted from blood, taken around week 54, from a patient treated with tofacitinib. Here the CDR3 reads CASSLGLRGLETQYF. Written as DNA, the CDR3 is TGTGCCAGCAGCTTAGGTCTCAGGGGGCTAGAGACCCAGTACTTC.